This T cell receptor (beta chain) was sequenced for a study of blood T cell repertoires in COVID-19. The table came from immunoSEQ multiplex PCR; TCRdb's copy has only in-frame clones and leaves some out. The table has approximately 140,000 clones, roughly 84% seen once. This CDR3 has 17 residues. Losses at the gene ends were 3 bases for V and 4 bases for J; bases not matched to a gene: 15. From germline, CDR1 is SGHDT and CDR2 YYEEEE. The sequence was collected from a man in his sixties with acute or convalescent COVID-19. The source material was peripheral blood. The V call is TRBV5-6, the J call TRBJ1-1; TRBD1 matches 7 bases. DNA for the CDR3: TGTGCCAGCAGCTCGATCCTAACGAACAGGGGAAGCACTGAAGCTTTCTTT. It specifies CASSSILTNRGSTEAFF.